These 4 T cell receptor beta chains originate from one sample sequenced in a study of blood T cell repertoires in COVID-19. The method was immunoSEQ multiplex PCR; TCRdb's version includes in-frame clones alone and lacks a portion of them. The sample has a few hundred thousand clones, around four fifths seen once. The specimen was peripheral blood. The receptor source for this set is a woman between 45 and 60 years old with active or convalescent COVID-19.

This chain connects TRBV5-1 to TRBJ2-5; D is uncertain. Germline V gene lookup returns CDR1 SGHRS and CDR2 YFSETQ. The length of the CDR3 is 15 residues. Between the trimmed V and J ends, which lost 0 bases and 0 bases, there was a span of 9 bases. CDR3: CASSLAPGNQETQYF. The CDR3 DNA sequence: TGCGCCAGCAGCTTGGCCCCAGGAAACCAAGAGACCCAGTACTTC.

V and J are TRBV2 and TRBJ1-1; tentative D call: TRBD1 (5 bases). Per germline, CDR1 SNHLY and CDR2 FYNNEI. Trimming shortened V by 6 bases and J by 11 bases, and 22 bases separated the two germline ends. This CDR3 region has 14 residues. The CDR3 region is CASRPGPEAGRAFF. The CDR3 region has the DNA TGTGCCAGCAGGCCGGGACCCGAAGCGGGTAGGGCTTTCTTT.

The chain is built from TRBV5-8 and TRBJ1-1, with D unresolved. The CDR3 contains 9 residues. Germline CDR1 SGHTS, CDR2 YDEGEE. The V and J ends lost 10 bases and 9 bases respectively, with 10 bases between them. CDR3 loop: CAGTVQAFF. For the CDR3, the DNA is TGTGCCGGAACAGTTCAAGCTTTCTTT.

This clone occurred a few times. The J gene is TRBJ2-1, the V gene TRBV7-2, with 9 bases matching TRBD2. Germline V gene sequence: CDR1 SGHTA, CDR2 FQGNSA. The V and J ends lost 5 bases and 6 bases, in that order; junction bases with no gene match: 8. The CDR3 has 15 amino acids. CDR3 loop: CASSLSGRPFNEQFF. DNA of the CDR3: TGTGCCAGCAGCCTAAGCGGGAGGCCTTTCAATGAGCAGTTCTTC.